This is a list of T cell receptor beta chains from one sample in a study of T-cell reconstitution after alpha-beta-depleted transplantation in children. Each CDR3 protein is one row after TCRdb ran MiXCR on the PCR reads. The sample yields about 870,000 distinct CDR3 sequences, approximately 15% seen once. Specimen: PBMCs, mostly from graft donor cells, collected 360 days after TCRalphabeta/CD19-depleted stem cell transplant. The receptors come from a male patient between 10 and 17 years old who had a stem cell transplant for acute lymphoblastic leukemia, so the T cells may come from the graft donor. The CDR3 runs from the conserved cysteine through the conserved F or W. D genes are given only for firm matches. Clone size is given for some rows only: seen once, a few or many times, or a class if the clone is expanded.

cdr3_aa | cdr3_nt | v_call | d_call | j_call | clone_size | cdr3_length
CATSLYPDTQYF | TGTGCCACCAGCCTCTACCCAGATACGCAGTATTTT | TRBV15 | - | TRBJ2-3 | many | 12
CASQQGLNPRETQYF | TGTGCCAGCCAACAGGGCCTTAACCCCAGAGAGACCCAGTACTTC | TRBV6-1 | - | TRBJ2-5 | few | 15
CASSRLAGPSGNTGELFF | TGTGCCAGCAGTCGACTAGCGGGTCCCTCGGGGAACACCGGGGAGCTGTTTTTT | TRBV2 | TRBD2 | TRBJ2-2 | few | 18
CASSFRREGGYEQYF | TGTGCCAGCAGTTTCAGGCGGGAGGGTGGCTACGAGCAGTACTTC | TRBV12-3/TRBV12-4 | TRBD2 | TRBJ2-7 | - | 15
CASSLNRGSHNEQFF | TGCGCCAGCAGCTTGAACAGGGGGTCCCACAATGAGCAGTTCTTC | TRBV5-1 | TRBD1 | TRBJ2-1 | - | 15
CATSPSVQGNTEAFF | TGTGCCACCAGCCCCTCTGTACAGGGGAACACTGAAGCTTTCTTT | TRBV15 | - | TRBJ1-1 | - | 15
CASSLQLSGNTEAFF | TGCGCCAGCAGCTTGCAGCTCTCGGGGAACACTGAAGCTTTCTTT | TRBV5-1 | - | TRBJ1-1 | - | 15
CASSQGRIQAPYGYTF | TGCGCCAGCAGCCAGGGGAGGATTCAGGCCCCCTATGGCTACACCTTC | TRBV4-1 | - | TRBJ1-2 | - | 16
CASNRGQLNTEAFF | TGTGCCAGCAACCGGGGACAATTGAACACTGAAGCTTTCTTT | TRBV12-3/TRBV12-4 | - | TRBJ1-1 | few | 14
CASSPGQGTGEQFF | TGTGCCAGCAGCCCCGGACAGGGAACCGGCGAGCAGTTCTTC | TRBV7-2 | TRBD1 | TRBJ2-1 | few | 14
CASSHESFRHSSGGYTF | TGCGCCAGCAGCCACGAATCTTTTAGACACTCGAGCGGTGGCTACACCTTC | TRBV5-1 | - | TRBJ1-2 | - | 17
CASSRGSGGRGEQYF | TGTGCCAGCAGCCGGGGGTCAGGGGGCAGAGGGGAGCAGTACTTC | TRBV7-2 | TRBD1 | TRBJ2-7 | few | 15
CRDHETSGRAGGTQYF | TGCAGGGACCACGAGACTAGCGGGAGGGCAGGTGGGACCCAGTACTTC | TRBV20-1 | TRBD2 | TRBJ2-5 | - | 16
CASSFPSAYEQYF | TGTGCCAGCAGTTTTCCTTCGGCGTACGAGCAGTACTTC | TRBV12-3/TRBV12-4 | - | TRBJ2-7 | many | 13
CASSQVGGGELFF | TGCGCCAGCAGCCAAGTGGGGGGCGGGGAGCTGTTTTTT | TRBV4-1 | - | TRBJ2-2 | - | 13
CASSHDISGANVLTF | TGCGCCAGCAGCCATGACATATCTGGGGCCAACGTCCTGACTTTC | TRBV4-1 | - | TRBJ2-6 | - | 15
CASRYSGRTNTGELFF | TGTGCCAGCAGGTATAGCGGGAGGACGAACACCGGGGAGCTGTTTTTT | TRBV7-2 | TRBD2 | TRBJ2-2 | - | 16
CASSPGLFKNIQYF | TGTGCCAGCAGCCCGGGACTATTTAAAAACATTCAGTACTTC | TRBV7-9 | TRBD2 | TRBJ2-4 | - | 14
CATSSSYRNTEAFF | TGTGCCACCAGCAGTTCTTACAGGAACACTGAAGCTTTCTTT | TRBV15 | - | TRBJ1-1 | - | 14
CSVESSGYEQYF | TGCAGCGTCGAATCAAGCGGGTACGAGCAGTACTTC | TRBV29-1 | - | TRBJ2-7 | - | 12
CASSFGGSNNEQFF | TGTGCCAGCAGTTTCGGCGGGAGCAACAATGAGCAGTTCTTC | TRBV12-3/TRBV12-4 | TRBD2 | TRBJ2-1 | few | 14
CASSSGTGVIEQYF | TGTGCCAGCAGTTCCGGGACAGGGGTCATCGAGCAGTACTTC | TRBV2 | TRBD1 | TRBJ2-7 | - | 14
CASSPRTGTNMQPQHF | TGTGCCAGCTCACCACGGACAGGGACTAACATGCAGCCCCAGCATTTT | TRBV18 | TRBD1 | TRBJ1-5 | once | 16
CSVVWGANQPQHF | TGCAGCGTTGTATGGGGGGCTAATCAGCCCCAGCATTTT | TRBV29-1 | - | TRBJ1-5 | few | 13
CATSDSQTSGYNEQFF | TGTGCCACCAGTGATTCGCAGACTAGCGGGTACAATGAGCAGTTCTTC | TRBV24-1 | TRBD2 | TRBJ2-1 | few | 16
CATSRDRVWAVYEQFF | TGTGCCACCAGCAGAGATCGGGTTTGGGCGGTTTATGAGCAGTTCTTC | TRBV15 | - | TRBJ2-1 | - | 16
CASSLGQGWAEAFF | TGTGCCAGCAGTTTAGGTCAGGGATGGGCTGAAGCTTTCTTT | TRBV27 | - | TRBJ1-1 | - | 14
CASSSGTEGTGELFF | TGCGCCAGCAGCTCGGGGACAGAGGGCACCGGGGAGCTGTTTTTT | TRBV5-1 | TRBD1 | TRBJ2-2 | few | 15
CSADRRGAGGLYEQYF | TGCAGCGCAGACCGTCGTGGGGCAGGGGGCCTGTACGAGCAGTACTTC | TRBV29-1 | TRBD1 | TRBJ2-7 | few | 16
CASSRDAGGPSYNEQFF | TGTGCCAGTAGTAGGGACGCGGGAGGGCCTTCCTACAATGAGCAGTTCTTC | TRBV19 | TRBD2 | TRBJ2-1 | - | 17
CASIVPREPLRGYTF | TGCGCCAGCATAGTCCCCAGGGAACCTCTACGGGGCTACACCTTC | TRBV5-1 | - | TRBJ1-2 | - | 15
CASSLVQKLRYEQYF | TGTGCCAGCAGCTTAGTGCAGAAGCTGCGGTACGAGCAGTACTTC | TRBV7-8 | - | TRBJ2-7 | - | 15
CAISARGNEKLFF | TGTGCCATCAGTGCAAGGGGTAATGAAAAACTGTTTTTT | TRBV10-3 | - | TRBJ1-4 | few | 13
CASTLGGVDEQYF | TGCGCCAGCACCCTAGGGGGTGTAGACGAGCAGTACTTC | TRBV23-1 | - | TRBJ2-7 | - | 13
CASWSTGTDTQYF | TGTGCCAGCTGGTCGACAGGCACAGATACGCAGTATTTT | TRBV28 | - | TRBJ2-3 | many | 13
CASSYSKEGDSSTGELFF | TGTGCCAGCAGTTACTCGAAGGAAGGGGACAGTTCCACCGGGGAGCTGTTTTTT | TRBV6-2/TRBV6-3 | TRBD1 | TRBJ2-2 | once | 18
CASSLLPGGQYF | TGTGCCAGCAGTCTCCTCCCGGGGGGTCAGTACTTC | TRBV12-3/TRBV12-4 | TRBD2 | TRBJ2-7 | - | 12
CASSRGRTWRYEQYF | TGTGCCAGCAGCCGGGGGAGGACTTGGCGCTACGAGCAGTACTTC | TRBV21-1 | - | TRBJ2-7 | few | 15
CSAPPEVPHNEQFF | TGCAGTGCCCCCCCGGAGGTCCCCCACAATGAGCAGTTCTTC | TRBV20-1 | - | TRBJ2-1 | few | 14
CASSLLGPANTGELFF | TGTGCCAGCAGCTTACTCGGGCCCGCGAACACCGGGGAGCTGTTTTTT | TRBV7-2 | - | TRBJ2-2 | - | 16
CSAGPTSYEQYF | TGCAGCGCCGGGCCAACTTCCTACGAGCAGTACTTC | TRBV29-1 | - | TRBJ2-7 | many | 12
CASSVAMVSADTQYF | TGTGCCAGCAGCGTAGCCATGGTTAGCGCAGATACGCAGTATTTT | TRBV9 | - | TRBJ2-3 | few | 15